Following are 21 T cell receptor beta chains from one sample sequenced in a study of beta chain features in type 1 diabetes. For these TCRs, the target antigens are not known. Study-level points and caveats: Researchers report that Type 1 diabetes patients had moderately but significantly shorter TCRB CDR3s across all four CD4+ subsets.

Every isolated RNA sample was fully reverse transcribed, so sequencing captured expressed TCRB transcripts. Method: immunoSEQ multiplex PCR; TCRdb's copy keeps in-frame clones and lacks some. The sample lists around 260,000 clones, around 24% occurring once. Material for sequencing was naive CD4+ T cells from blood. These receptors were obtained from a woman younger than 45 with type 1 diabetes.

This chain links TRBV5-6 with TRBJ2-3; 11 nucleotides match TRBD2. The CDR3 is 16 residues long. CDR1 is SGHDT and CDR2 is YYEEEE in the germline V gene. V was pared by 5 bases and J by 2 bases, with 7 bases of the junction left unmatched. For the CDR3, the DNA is TGTGCCAGCAGACCCGGGACTAGCGGCTCCACAGATACGCAGTATTTT. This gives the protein CASRPGTSGSTDTQYF.

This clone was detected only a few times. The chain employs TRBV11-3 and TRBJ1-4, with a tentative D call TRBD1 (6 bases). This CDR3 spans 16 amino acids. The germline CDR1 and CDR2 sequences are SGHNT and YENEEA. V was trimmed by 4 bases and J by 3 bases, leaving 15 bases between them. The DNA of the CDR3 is TGTGCCAGCAGCTGGGCGGACAGCATGCCTAATGAAAAACTGTTTTTT. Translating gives CASSWADSMPNEKLFF.

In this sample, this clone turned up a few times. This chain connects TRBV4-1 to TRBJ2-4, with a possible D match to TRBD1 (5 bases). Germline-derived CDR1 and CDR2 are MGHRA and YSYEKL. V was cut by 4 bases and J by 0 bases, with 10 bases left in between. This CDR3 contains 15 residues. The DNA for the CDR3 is TGCGCCAGCAGCCCCAGACAGTTAGCCAAAAACATTCAGTACTTC. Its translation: CASSPRQLAKNIQYF.

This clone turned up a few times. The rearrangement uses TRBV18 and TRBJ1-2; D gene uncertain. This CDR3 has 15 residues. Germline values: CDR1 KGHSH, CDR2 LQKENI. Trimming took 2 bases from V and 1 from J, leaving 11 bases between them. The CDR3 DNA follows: TGTGCCAGCTCACCAAGCCGGGTACATAACTATGGCTACACCTTC. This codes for CASSPSRVHNYGYTF.

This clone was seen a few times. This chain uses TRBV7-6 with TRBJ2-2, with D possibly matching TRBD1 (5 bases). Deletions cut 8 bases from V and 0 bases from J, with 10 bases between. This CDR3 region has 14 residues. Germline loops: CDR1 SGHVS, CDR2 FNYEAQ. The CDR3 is CASGAGTNTGELFF. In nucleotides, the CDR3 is TGTGCCAGCGGTGCAGGGACGAACACCGGGGAGCTGTTTTTT.

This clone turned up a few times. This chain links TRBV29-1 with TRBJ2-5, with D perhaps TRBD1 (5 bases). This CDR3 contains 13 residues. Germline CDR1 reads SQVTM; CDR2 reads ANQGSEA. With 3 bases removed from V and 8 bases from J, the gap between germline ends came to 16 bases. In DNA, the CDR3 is TGCAGCGTTGATCGACCAGGGCCAACCACCCAGTACTTC. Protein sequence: CSVDRPGPTTQYF.

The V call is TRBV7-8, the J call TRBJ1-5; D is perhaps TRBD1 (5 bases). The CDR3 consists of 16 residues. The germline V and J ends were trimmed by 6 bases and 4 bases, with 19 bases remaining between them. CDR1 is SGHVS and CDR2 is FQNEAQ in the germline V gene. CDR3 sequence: CASSLRSAGTNQPQHF. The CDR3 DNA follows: TGTGCCAGCAGTTTACGCTCCGCAGGGACTAATCAGCCCCAGCATTTT.

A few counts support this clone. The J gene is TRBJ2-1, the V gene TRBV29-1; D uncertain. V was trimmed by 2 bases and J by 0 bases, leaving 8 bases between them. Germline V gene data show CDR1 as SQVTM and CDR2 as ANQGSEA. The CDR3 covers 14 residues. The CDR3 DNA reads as TGCAGCGTTGAATGGCCAAGCTCCTACAATGAGCAGTTCTTC. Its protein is CSVEWPSSYNEQFF.

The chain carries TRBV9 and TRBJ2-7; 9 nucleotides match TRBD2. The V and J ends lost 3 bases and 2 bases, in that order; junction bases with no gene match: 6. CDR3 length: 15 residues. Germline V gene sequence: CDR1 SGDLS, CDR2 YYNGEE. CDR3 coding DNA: TGTGCCAGCAGCGCCCTTAGCGGGAGACCCTACGAGCAGTACTTC. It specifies CASSALSGRPYEQYF.

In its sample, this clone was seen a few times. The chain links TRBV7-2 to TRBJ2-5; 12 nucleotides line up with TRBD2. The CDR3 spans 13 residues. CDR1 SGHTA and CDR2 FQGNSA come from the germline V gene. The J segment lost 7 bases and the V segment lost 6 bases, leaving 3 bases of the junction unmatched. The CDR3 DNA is TGTGCCAGCAGTAAGACTAGCGGGAGGACCCAGTACTTC. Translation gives CASSKTSGRTQYF. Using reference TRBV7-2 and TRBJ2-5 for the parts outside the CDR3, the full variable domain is GAGVSQSPSNKVTEKGKDVELRCDPISGHTALYWYRQSLGQGLEFLIYFQGNSAPDKSGLPSDRFSAERTGGSVSTLTIQRTQQEDSAVYLCASSKTSGRTQYFGPGTRLLVL.

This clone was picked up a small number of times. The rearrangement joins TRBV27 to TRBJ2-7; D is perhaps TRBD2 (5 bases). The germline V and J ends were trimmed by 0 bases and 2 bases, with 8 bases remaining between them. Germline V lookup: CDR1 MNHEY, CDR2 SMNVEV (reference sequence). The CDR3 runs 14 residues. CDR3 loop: CASSLSRATYEQYF. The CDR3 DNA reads TGTGCCAGCAGTTTATCGAGGGCAACCTACGAGCAGTACTTC.

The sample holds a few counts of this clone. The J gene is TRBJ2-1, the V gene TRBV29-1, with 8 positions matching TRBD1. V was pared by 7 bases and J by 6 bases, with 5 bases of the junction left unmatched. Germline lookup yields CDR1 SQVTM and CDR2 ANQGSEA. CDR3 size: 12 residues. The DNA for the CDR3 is TGCAGCGGCGGGACAGGTCTCAATGAGCAGTTCTTC. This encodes CSGGTGLNEQFF.

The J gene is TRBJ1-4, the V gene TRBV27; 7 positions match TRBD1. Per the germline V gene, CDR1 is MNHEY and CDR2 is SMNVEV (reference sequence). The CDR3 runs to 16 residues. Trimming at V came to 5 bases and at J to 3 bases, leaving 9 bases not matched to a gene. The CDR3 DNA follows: TGTGCCAGCAGTCGCGACAGGGTTGGAGCTAATGAAAAACTGTTTTTT. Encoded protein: CASSRDRVGANEKLFF.

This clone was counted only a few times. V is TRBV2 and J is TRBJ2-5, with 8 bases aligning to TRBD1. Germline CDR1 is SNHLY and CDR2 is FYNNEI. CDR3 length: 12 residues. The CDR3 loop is CASTGDQETQYF. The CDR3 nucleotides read TGTGCTTCGACAGGGGATCAAGAGACCCAGTACTTC. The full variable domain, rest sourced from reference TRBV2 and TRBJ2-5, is EPEVTQTPSHQVTQMGQEVILRCVPISNHLYFYWYRQILGQKVEFLVSFYNNEISEKSEIFDDQFSVERPDGSNFTLKIRSTKLEDSAMYFCASTGDQETQYFGPGTRLLVL.

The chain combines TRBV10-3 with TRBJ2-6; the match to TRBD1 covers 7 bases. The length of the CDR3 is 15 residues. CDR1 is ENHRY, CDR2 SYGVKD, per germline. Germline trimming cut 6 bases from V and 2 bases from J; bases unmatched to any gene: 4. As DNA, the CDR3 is TGTGCCATCAGAGACGGACAGGCTGGGGCCAACGTCCTGACTTTC. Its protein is CAIRDGQAGANVLTF.

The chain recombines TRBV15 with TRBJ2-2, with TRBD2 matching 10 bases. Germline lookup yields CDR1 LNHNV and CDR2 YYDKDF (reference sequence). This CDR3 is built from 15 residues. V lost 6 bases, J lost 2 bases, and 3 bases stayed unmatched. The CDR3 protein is CATRLAGTNTGELFF. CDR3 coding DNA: TGTGCCACCAGACTAGCGGGAACAAACACCGGGGAGCTGTTTTTT.

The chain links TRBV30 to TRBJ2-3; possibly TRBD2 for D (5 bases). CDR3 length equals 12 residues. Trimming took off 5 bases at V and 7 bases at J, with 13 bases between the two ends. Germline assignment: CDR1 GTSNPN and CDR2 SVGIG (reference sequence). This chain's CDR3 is CAWAWSGYTQYF. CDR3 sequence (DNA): TGTGCCTGGGCATGGAGCGGTTATACGCAGTATTTT.

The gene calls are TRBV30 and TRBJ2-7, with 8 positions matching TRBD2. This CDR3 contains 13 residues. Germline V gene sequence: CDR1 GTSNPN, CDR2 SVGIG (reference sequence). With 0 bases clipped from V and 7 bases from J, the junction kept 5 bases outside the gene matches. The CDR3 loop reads CAWSVRREGEQYF. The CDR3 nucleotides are TGTGCCTGGAGTGTACGACGGGAGGGGGAGCAGTACTTC.

The CDR3 DNA reads TGCAGCGTGGGACATTTGAGGTCTGGGGCCAACGTCCTGACTTTC. Its protein product is CSVGHLRSGANVLTF. The chain carries TRBV29-1 and TRBJ2-6, with D possibly matching TRBD1 (6 bases). CDR3 length: 15 residues. The V gene lost 6 bases and the J gene lost 1 base, with 13 bases spanning the gap. Germline V CDR1 and CDR2: SQVTM, ANQGSEA.

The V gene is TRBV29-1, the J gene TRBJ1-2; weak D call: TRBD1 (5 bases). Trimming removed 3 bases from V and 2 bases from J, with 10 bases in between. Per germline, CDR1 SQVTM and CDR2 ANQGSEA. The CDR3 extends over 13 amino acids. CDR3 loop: CSVESQGNYGYTF. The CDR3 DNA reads TGCAGCGTTGAGTCGCAGGGAAACTATGGCTACACCTTC.

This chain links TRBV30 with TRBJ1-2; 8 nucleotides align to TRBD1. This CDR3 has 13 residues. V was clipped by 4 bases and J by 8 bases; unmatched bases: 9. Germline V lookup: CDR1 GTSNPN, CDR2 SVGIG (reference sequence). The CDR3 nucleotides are TGTGCCTGGAATCTTGACAGGGGTGTCGGCTACACCTTC. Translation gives CAWNLDRGVGYTF.